The 27 T cell receptor beta chains given below trace back to one sample, sequenced in a study of cytotoxic CD8 clonotypes in ibrutinib-treated CLL. The data were produced by immunoSEQ multiplex PCR, yet TCRdb's version contains in-frame clones alone and is incomplete. This sample yields a few hundred thousand clones, of which roughly 85% are seen a single time; more than 6% belongs to the top ten. Sequenced material: PBMCs, taken before ibrutinib treatment. Receptor source: a human donor with chronic lymphocytic leukemia.

The chain recombines TRBV30 with TRBJ2-7; possible D gene TRBD2, 5 bases. CDR1 is GTSNPN and CDR2 is SVGIG in the germline V gene (reference sequence). The CDR3 spans 13 residues. Trimming removed 2 bases from V and 1 base from J, with 9 bases in between. The chain's CDR3 is CAWSRRGSYEQYF. In DNA, the CDR3 is TGTGCCTGGAGTCGACGGGGATCCTACGAGCAGTACTTC.

The CDR3 region is CASSPTRGQELYGYTF. DNA for the CDR3: TGTGCCAGCAGCCCTACCCGGGGACAGGAACTCTATGGCTACACCTTC. This chain uses TRBV7-2 with TRBJ1-2, with TRBD1 matching over 8 bases. The V and J ends lost 5 bases and 4 bases, in that order; junction bases with no gene match: 12. CDR1 SGHTA and CDR2 FQGNSA come from the germline V gene. The CDR3 spans 16 residues.

This rearrangement joins TRBV18 to TRBJ2-7; D not certain. The CDR3 is made up of 13 amino acids. V was pared by 2 bases and J by 0 bases, with 5 bases between. CDR1 is KGHSH and CDR2 is LQKENI in the germline V gene. CDR3 protein: CASSPVNSYEQYF. In DNA form, the CDR3 reads TGTGCCAGCTCACCAGTCAACTCCTACGAGCAGTACTTC. Complete variable domain (other parts from reference TRBV18 and TRBJ2-7): NAGVMQNPRHLVRRRGQEARLRCSPMKGHSHVYWYRQLPEEGLKFMVYLQKENIIDESGMPKERFSAEFPKEGPSILRIQQVVRGDSAAYFCASSPVNSYEQYFGPGTRLTVT.

This chain connects TRBV18 to TRBJ1-4; no clear D. Trimming left V 3 bases short and J 6 bases short, with 5 bases between. Germline V gene lookup returns CDR1 KGHSH and CDR2 LQKENI. The CDR3 is 12 residues long. This CDR3 is CASSPQDEKLFF. CDR3 DNA: TGTGCCAGCTCACCCCAAGATGAAAAACTGTTTTTT.

Points on this clone: The identical CDR3 is also encoded by other nucleotide sequences in the sample. The chain employs TRBV6-1 and TRBJ1-1; tentative D call: TRBD1 (5 bases). With 2 bases removed from V and 1 base from J, the gap between germline ends came to 5 bases. CDR3 length: 13 residues. Per the germline V gene, CDR1 is MNHNS and CDR2 is SASEGT. The CDR3, as DNA: TGTGCCAGCAGTGAAACAGGGAACACTGAAGCTTTCTTT. Protein sequence: CASSETGNTEAFF.

This chain joins TRBV7-2 and TRBJ2-2, with 11 bases matching TRBD1. CDR1 and CDR2 from the germline V gene are SGHTA and FQGNSA. V lost 2 bases and J lost 14; bases outside the gene matches: 4. The CDR3 covers 13 residues. CDR3 bases: TGTGCCAGCAGCTTATTCGGACAGGGGGCCCTGTTTTTT. This encodes CASSLFGQGALFF.

This clone turned up a few times. The V and J genes are TRBV5-1 and TRBJ2-1, with D perhaps TRBD2 (6 bases). The germline V gene encodes CDR1 SGHRS and CDR2 YFSETQ. The V gene lost 7 bases and the J gene lost 1 base, with 15 bases spanning the gap. This CDR3 comprises 15 residues. The CDR3 bases are TGCGCCAGCTCATTAGGCGGGGCTTCCTACAATGAGCAGTTCTTC. This encodes CASSLGGASYNEQFF.

V is TRBV6-6 and J is TRBJ1-5; D ambiguous. Germline assignment: CDR1 MNHNY and CDR2 SVGAGI (reference sequence). This CDR3 contains 16 residues. The ends were cut back, 6 bases at V and 1 base at J, with 16 bases in the middle. CDR3 in amino acids: CASRTHRHPSNQPQHF. Written as DNA, the CDR3 is TGTGCCAGCAGGACCCATAGGCACCCGAGCAATCAGCCCCAGCATTTT.

The chain has TRBV10-3 and TRBJ1-2; tentative D call: TRBD1 (5 bases). In germline, CDR1 is ENHRY, CDR2 SYGVKD. The germline V and J ends were trimmed by 3 bases and 2 bases, with 7 bases remaining between them. CDR3 length equals 13 residues. DNA of the CDR3: TGTGCCATCAGTGAACGGGACAACTATGGCTACACCTTC. It is translated as CAISERDNYGYTF.

The V call is TRBV30, the J call TRBJ2-5; D is perhaps TRBD1 or TRBD2 (6 bases each). Germline V gives CDR1 GTSNPN, CDR2 SVGIG (reference sequence). This CDR3 comprises 14 residues. DNA for the CDR3: TGTGCTTGTCACGGGGGCGGGGTCCAAGAGACCCAGTACTTC. Its protein is CACHGGGVQETQYF. Full variable domain (remainder filled in from reference TRBV30 and TRBJ2-5): SQTIHQWPATLVQPVGSPLSLECTVEGTSNPNLYWYRQAAGRGLQLLFYSVGIGQISSEVPQNLSASRPQDRQFILSSKKLLLSDSGFYLCACHGGGVQETQYFGPGTRLLVL.

This clone was seen more than once but under ten times. The rearrangement uses TRBV11-2 and TRBJ1-2; D call uncertain. This CDR3 has 13 residues. Germline CDR1 is SGHAT and CDR2 is FQNNGV. V lost 5 bases and J 7 bases, leaving 14 bases between the germline ends. CDR3 nucleotides: TGTGCCAGCAGCCACGTGAGGGAGCGTGGCTACACCTTC. This gives the protein CASSHVRERGYTF.

The chain carries TRBV2 and TRBJ2-1, with a possible D match to TRBD2 (6 bases). V was trimmed by 2 bases and J by 5 bases, leaving 19 bases between them. The CDR3 has 17 residues. CDR1 is SNHLY and CDR2 is FYNNEI in the germline V gene. The CDR3 sequence: CASSELGGLGDNNEQFF. As DNA, the CDR3 is TGTGCCAGCAGTGAACTGGGGGGTCTGGGAGATAACAATGAGCAGTTCTTC.

The chain uses TRBV5-4 and TRBJ2-3, with a possible D match to TRBD1 (7 bases). The CDR3 extends over 15 amino acids. The V and J ends lost 4 bases and 4 bases respectively, with 16 bases between them. Germline V gene lookup returns CDR1 SGHNT and CDR2 YYREEE (reference sequence). The CDR3 reads CASSQTGTEADTQYF. As DNA, the CDR3 is TGTGCCAGCAGCCAGACAGGGACTGAAGCAGATACGCAGTATTTT.

This rearrangement joins TRBV7-3 to TRBJ2-1; D ambiguous. The CDR3 length is 17 residues. Germline-derived CDR1 and CDR2 are SGHTA and FQGTGA. V lost 1 base and J 0 bases, leaving 13 bases between the germline ends. The CDR3 DNA sequence: TGTGCCAGCAGCTTAAGTGTCGGCGGTGGCTCCTACAATGAGCAGTTCTTC. This codes for CASSLSVGGGSYNEQFF.

The chain joins TRBV29-1 to TRBJ2-1; D remains ambiguous. Deletions cut 1 base from V and 0 bases from J, with 13 bases between. The CDR3 contains 16 residues. Germline V gene sequence: CDR1 SQVTM, CDR2 ANQGSEA. The CDR3 is CSVEGFVGFSYNEQFF. The CDR3 nucleotides read TGCAGCGTTGAAGGTTTTGTGGGGTTCTCCTACAATGAGCAGTTCTTC.

The chain is built from TRBV19 and TRBJ1-1; D gene uncertain. CDR3 size: 15 residues. CDR1 and CDR2 from the germline V gene are LNHDA and SQIVND (reference sequence). V lost 4 bases and J 1 base, leaving 13 bases between the germline ends. The CDR3 sequence is CASSKVGQANTEAFF. CDR3 bases: TGTGCCAGTAGTAAAGTAGGGCAAGCGAACACTGAAGCTTTCTTT.

The V call is TRBV6-5, the J call TRBJ1-2; D perhaps matches TRBD1 (5 bases). Germline V lookup: CDR1 MNHEY, CDR2 SVGAGI. This CDR3 is built from 14 residues. The V and J ends lost 4 bases and 7 bases respectively, with 16 bases between them. The CDR3: CASSSQGEILGYTF. As DNA, the CDR3 is TGTGCCAGCAGTTCTCAGGGTGAGATTCTTGGCTACACCTTC.

This clone was counted a single time. The junction shows a germline mismatch at one end, possibly a read error. The rearrangement uses TRBV4-2 and TRBJ1-1, with D uncertain. The CDR3 is 12 residues long. The germline V gene encodes CDR1 LGHNA and CDR2 YNFKEQ. Here the CDR3 reads CASSQGPPDAFF. The CDR3 DNA reads as TGTGCCAGCAGCCAAGGGCCCCCTGACGCTTTCTTT.

About this clone: The DNA is left out, because the CDR3 cannot be placed on it with certainty; the CDR3 is given as TCRdb lists it. The rearrangement uses TRBV9 and TRBJ2-1. The V gene's germline CDR1 is SGDLS and CDR2 YYNGEE. Termini included, the CDR3 measures 18 amino acids. CDR3 residues: CASSFGGRGLYFGNEQFF.

The J gene is TRBJ2-1, the V gene TRBV5-4; D unresolved. Trimming took off 0 bases at V and 8 bases at J, with 6 bases between the two ends. CDR1 and CDR2 from the germline V gene are SGHNT and YYREEE (reference sequence). The CDR3 is 12 residues long. CDR3 residues: CASSLVRDEQFF. The CDR3 region has the DNA TGTGCCAGCAGCTTGGTGCGCGATGAGCAGTTCTTC.

In this sample, this clone turned up once. The chain has TRBV11-2 and TRBJ1-1; maybe TRBD1 (5 bases). Trimming took off 5 bases at V and 0 bases at J, with 10 bases between the two ends. The germline V gene encodes CDR1 SGHAT and CDR2 FQNNGV. This CDR3 spans 14 amino acids. CDR3: CASSADSLNTEAFF. The CDR3 DNA reads TGTGCCAGCAGCGCAGACAGCTTGAACACTGAAGCTTTCTTT.

The V call is TRBV19, the J call TRBJ2-2; TRBD2 agrees at 10 bases. There are 18 residues in the CDR3. The J segment lost 5 bases and the V segment lost 1 base, leaving 10 bases of the junction unmatched. CDR1 and CDR2 (germline): LNHDA, SQIVND (reference sequence). CDR3 loop: CASSIGGSSSGRTGELFF. The CDR3 nucleotides are TGTGCCAGTAGTATAGGAGGGTCGTCTAGCGGGAGAACCGGGGAGCTGTTTTTT.

The chain uses TRBV7-9 and TRBJ2-7, with D possibly matching TRBD1 (6 bases). The germline V and J ends were trimmed by 3 bases and 7 bases, with 16 bases remaining between them. This CDR3 has 14 residues. In germline, CDR1 is SEHNR, CDR2 FQNEAQ (reference sequence). CDR3 sequence reads: CASSFQGQPGEQYF. The CDR3 DNA follows: TGTGCCAGCAGCTTCCAGGGACAACCAGGGGAGCAGTACTTC.

The chain links TRBV6-4 to TRBJ2-3; D is possibly TRBD2 (5 bases). V was clipped by 5 bases and J by 2 bases, with 14 bases between them. The CDR3 runs 15 residues. From germline, CDR1 is MRHNA and CDR2 SNTAGT. CDR3 in DNA: TGTGCCAGCAGTCGCTCGTGGGGAGTCACAGATACGCAGTATTTT. Its translation: CASSRSWGVTDTQYF.

This clone was seen more than once but under ten times. This chain uses TRBV30 with TRBJ2-3; D uncertain. The CDR3 runs 12 residues. With 5 bases removed from V and 2 bases from J, the gap between germline ends came to 8 bases. The germline V gene encodes CDR1 GTSNPN and CDR2 SVGIG (reference sequence). CDR3 residues: CAWEYYTDTQYF. CDR3 in DNA: TGTGCCTGGGAATATTACACAGATACGCAGTATTTT.

The J gene is TRBJ2-1, the V gene TRBV7-9, with 9 bases that match TRBD1. The germline CDR1 and CDR2 sequences are SEHNR and FQNEAQ (reference sequence). The CDR3 has 15 amino acids. V gave up 6 bases and J gave up 5 bases; unmatched junction bases: 8. The CDR3 loop is CASRLPGQGHNEQFF. As DNA, the CDR3 is TGTGCCAGCAGGTTGCCGGGACAGGGTCACAATGAGCAGTTCTTC.

The chain carries TRBV15 and TRBJ1-1; tentatively, D is TRBD1 (6 bases). Germline V gene sequence: CDR1 LNHNV, CDR2 YYDKDF (reference sequence). CDR3 size: 14 residues. V was pared by 0 bases and J by 2 bases, with 7 bases between. The CDR3 reads CATSREDRNTEAFF. CDR3 sequence (DNA): TGTGCCACCAGCAGAGAGGACAGAAACACTGAAGCTTTCTTT. Full variable domain (remainder filled in from reference TRBV15 and TRBJ1-1): DAMVIQNPRYQVTQFGKPVTLSCSQTLNHNVMYWYQQKSSQAPKLLFHYYDKDFNNEADTPDNFQSRRPNTSFCFLDIRSPGLGDTAMYLCATSREDRNTEAFFGQGTRLTVV.